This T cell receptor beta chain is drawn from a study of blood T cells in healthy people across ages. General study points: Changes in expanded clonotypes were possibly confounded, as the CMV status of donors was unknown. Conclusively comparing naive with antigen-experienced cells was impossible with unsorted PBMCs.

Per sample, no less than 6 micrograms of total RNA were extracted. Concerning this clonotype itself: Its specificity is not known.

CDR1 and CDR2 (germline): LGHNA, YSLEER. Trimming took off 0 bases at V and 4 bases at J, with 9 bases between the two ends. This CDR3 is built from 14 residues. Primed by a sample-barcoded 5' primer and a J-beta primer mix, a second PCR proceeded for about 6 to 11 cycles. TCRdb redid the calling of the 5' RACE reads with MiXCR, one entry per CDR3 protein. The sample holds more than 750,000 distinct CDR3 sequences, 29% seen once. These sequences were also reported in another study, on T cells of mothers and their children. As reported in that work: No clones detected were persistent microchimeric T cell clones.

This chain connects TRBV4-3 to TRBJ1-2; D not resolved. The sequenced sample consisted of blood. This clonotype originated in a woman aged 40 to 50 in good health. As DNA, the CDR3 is TGCGCCAGCAGCCAAGAGCCCGGACCCTATGGCTACACCTTC. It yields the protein CASSQEPGPYGYTF.